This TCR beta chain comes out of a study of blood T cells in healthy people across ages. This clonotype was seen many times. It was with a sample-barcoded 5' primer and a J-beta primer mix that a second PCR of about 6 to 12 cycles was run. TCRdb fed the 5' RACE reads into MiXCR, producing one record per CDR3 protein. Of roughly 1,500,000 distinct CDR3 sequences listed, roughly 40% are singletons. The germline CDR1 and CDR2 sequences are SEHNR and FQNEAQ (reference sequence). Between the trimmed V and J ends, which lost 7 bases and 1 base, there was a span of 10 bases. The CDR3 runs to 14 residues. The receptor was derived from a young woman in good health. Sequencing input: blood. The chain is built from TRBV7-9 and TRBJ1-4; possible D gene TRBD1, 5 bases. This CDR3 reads CASTPGGTNEKLFF. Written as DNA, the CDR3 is TGTGCCAGCACCCCGGGGGGAACTAATGAAAAACTGTTTTTT.